By share, the clone carrying this T cell receptor (beta chain) counts as medium-sized. TCRdb's copy holds only in-frame clones and misses some; the assay was immunoSEQ multiplex PCR. The sample carries more than 35,000 clones, approximately 90% recorded once. Germline V gives CDR1 SGHTA, CDR2 FQGNSA. The CDR3 sequence is 14 residues long. With 6 bases removed from V and 7 bases from J, the gap between germline ends came to 18 bases. These data come from a study of T cell changes during pregnancy in multiple sclerosis. The sequence derives from a female donor with multiple sclerosis, enrolled in a pregnancy study. The chain joins TRBV7-2 to TRBJ1-2, with D possibly matching TRBD1 (6 bases). The material was CD4+ T cells from peripheral blood mononuclear cells, obtained in the second trimester of pregnancy. CDR3 bases: TGTGCCAGCAGTCCACAAACAGGGCGCGGTGGCTACACCTTC. Translated: CASSPQTGRGGYTF. Supplemented by reference TRBV7-2 and TRBJ1-2, the full variable domain reads GAGVSQSPSNKVTEKGKDVELRCDPISGHTALYWYRQSLGQGLEFLIYFQGNSAPDKSGLPSDRFSAERTGGSVSTLTIQRTQQEDSAVYLCASSPQTGRGGYTFGSGTRLTVV.